This TCR beta chain appears in the sequencing data of a study of immune evolution from preneoplasia to lung adenocarcinoma. Germline-derived CDR1 and CDR2 are SNHLY and FYNNEI. V was pared by 3 bases and J by 6 bases, with 10 bases of the junction left unmatched. This CDR3 spans 15 amino acids. Patient tissue came from resections in Japan or China, 2014–2017. Clones were read by immunoSEQ multiplex PCR, and TCRdb kept only the in-frame ones, dropping some. In the table there are roughly 3,100 clones, around 75% of which are singletons. Study-wide results and caveats: Top clone share appeared to fall from AAH through AIS, MIA, adenocarcinoma.

Concerning this clone itself: Its target is unknown.

The sequenced sample consisted of FFPE lung adenocarcinoma in situ tissue. The sequence was collected from a person aged 55-79 years with lung adenocarcinoma. This sequence joins TRBV2 and TRBJ2-7; 8 bases fit TRBD1. CDR3 region: CASSDPPGQGPEQYF. CDR3 coding DNA: TGTGCCAGCAGTGACCCACCCGGACAGGGCCCCGAGCAGTACTTC.